This TCR beta chain was documented in a study of immune evolution from preneoplasia to lung adenocarcinoma. Germline V gives CDR1 GTSNPN, CDR2 SVGIG (reference sequence). The ends were cut back, 3 bases at V and 0 bases at J, with 9 bases in the middle. The CDR3 is 14 amino acids. Histologic diagnosis was independently verified by two lung pathologists. Clones were sequenced by immunoSEQ multiplex PCR, and TCRdb holds only the in-frame ones, with some missing. This repertoire shows about 2,900 clones, around four fifths found once; its top ten account for around 14%. This rearrangement joins TRBV30 to TRBJ1-5, with a tentative D call TRBD1 (5 bases). The receptor comes from a person aged 40 to 49 with lung adenocarcinoma. What was sequenced was FFPE adjacent normal lung tissue. CDR3 DNA: TGTGCCTGGAGGGGGGGGAATAGCAATCAGCCCCAGCATTTT. This sequence encodes CAWRGGNSNQPQHF. The full variable domain, rest sourced from reference TRBV30 and TRBJ1-5, is SQTIHQWPATLVQPVGSPLSLECTVEGTSNPNLYWYRQAAGRGLQLLFYSVGIGQISSEVPQNLSASRPQDRQFILSSKKLLLSDSGFYLCAWRGGNSNQPQHFGDGTRLSIL.